The 18 T cell receptor beta chains below all came from one sample that was sequenced in a study of PD-L1 blockade in urothelial cancer. The method was immunoSEQ multiplex PCR; TCRdb's version includes in-frame clones alone and lacks a portion of them. The table shows around 100,000 clones, with approximately 90% occurring only once. Sample time point: peripheral blood 6 weeks after treatment start. The material was PBMCs, obtained around atezolizumab (anti-PD-L1) treatment. These receptors were taken from a man aged 60 to 69 with urothelial cancer.

CDR3 loop: CASSSLKLAGGSDEQYF. CDR3 in DNA: TGTGCCAGCAGCTCCCTAAAACTAGCGGGAGGGTCCGACGAGCAGTACTTC. The chain combines TRBV5-8 with TRBJ2-7; TRBD2 matches 13 bases. The V gene's germline CDR1 is SGHTS and CDR2 YDEGEE. This CDR3 is 17 amino acids long. With 3 bases clipped from V and 5 bases from J, the junction kept 11 bases outside the gene matches.

This clone was observed a single time. V gene TRBV11-2 combines with J gene TRBJ1-2, with 7 bases fitting TRBD1. Trimming cost V 0 bases and J 4 bases; bases outside gene matches: 11. The germline V gene has CDR1 SGHAT and CDR2 FQNNGV. The CDR3 contains 17 residues. In DNA form, the CDR3 reads TGTGCCAGCAGCTTAGAGACAGGGTGGATTCGGGGCTATGGCTACACCTTC. It codes for CASSLETGWIRGYGYTF.

The J gene is TRBJ2-3, the V gene TRBV6-4; 7 nucleotides match TRBD2. J gave up 12 bases and V 2 bases, and 5 bases lay outside the gene matches. The CDR3 runs to 12 residues. Germline V gene lookup returns CDR1 MRHNA and CDR2 SNTAGT. Written as DNA, the CDR3 is TGTGCCAGCAGTGACCCAGCGGGGATCCAGTATTTT. Amino acid sequence: CASSDPAGIQYF.

The chain is built from TRBV7-9 and TRBJ2-5; 9 bases align to TRBD1. CDR1 and CDR2 (germline): SEHNR, FQNEAQ (reference sequence). J was trimmed by 5 bases and V by 6 bases; bases with no gene match: 13. CDR3 length equals 16 residues. DNA of the CDR3: TGTGCCAGCAGTCACCACCCTAACAGGGGGCTGGAGACCCAGTACTTC. It specifies CASSHHPNRGLETQYF.

The CDR3 DNA follows: TGTGCCAGCAGCCGACAGGGTCCGGGTGAAAAACTGTTTTTT. As protein: CASSRQGPGEKLFF. This rearrangement joins TRBV14 to TRBJ1-4, with TRBD1 matching 7 bases. This CDR3 has 14 amino acids. Germline values: CDR1 SGHDN, CDR2 FVKESK. J lost 7 bases, V lost 4 bases, and 6 bases had no gene match.

J is TRBJ2-3 and V is TRBV9; 7 nucleotides match TRBD2. The germline CDR1 and CDR2 sequences are SGDLS and YYNGEE. Trimming at V came to 4 bases and at J to 2 bases, leaving 7 bases not matched to a gene. The CDR3 is 15 residues long. The DNA of the CDR3 is TGTGCCAGCAGCACCTCCGGGAGGACCACAGATACGCAGTATTTT. Its translation: CASSTSGRTTDTQYF.

The chain couples TRBV29-1 to TRBJ1-2; D gene unclear. Trimming removed 5 bases at V and 4 bases at J, with 14 bases between. The CDR3 spans 13 residues. Germline V gene data show CDR1 as SQVTM and CDR2 as ANQGSEA. The CDR3 sequence is CSVPGSGVYGYTF. CDR3 DNA: TGCAGCGTTCCCGGGTCCGGCGTCTATGGCTACACCTTC.

The chain links TRBV25-1 to TRBJ2-5, with 7 bases fitting TRBD2. The CDR3 is 15 residues long. Trimming at V came to 6 bases and at J to 5 bases, leaving 12 bases not matched to a gene. Germline V CDR1 and CDR2: MGHDK, SYGVNS. This CDR3 reads CASRKSGNRQETQYF. Here the CDR3 DNA reads TGTGCCAGCAGGAAAAGCGGGAATCGCCAGGAGACCCAGTACTTC.

The CDR3 spells CAWSPLAGHTGELFF. The CDR3 DNA is TGTGCCTGGAGTCCGCTAGCGGGACACACCGGGGAGCTGTTTTTT. The genes are TRBV30 and TRBJ2-2; 9 nucleotides align to TRBD2. The V gene end was trimmed by 2 bases and the J gene end by 3 bases; junction bases not matched to a gene: 4. Germline loops: CDR1 GTSNPN, CDR2 SVGIG (reference sequence). The CDR3 is 15 amino acids.

This clone was observed once. V is TRBV9 and J is TRBJ1-3; TRBD1 is a possible D gene (6 bases). Trimming took 4 bases from V and 9 from J, leaving 20 bases between them. Germline CDR1 and CDR2: SGDLS and YYNGEE. This CDR3 has 15 amino acids. The CDR3 sequence: CASSPPMGEGVTIYF. The CDR3 bases are TGTGCCAGCAGCCCTCCTATGGGTGAGGGGGTCACCATATATTTT. Complete variable domain (other parts from reference TRBV9 and TRBJ1-3): DSGVTQTPKHLITATGQRVTLRCSPRSGDLSVYWYQQSLDQGLQFLIQYYNGEERAKGNILERFSAQQFPDLHSELNLSSLELGDSALYFCASSPPMGEGVTIYFGEGSWLTVV.

V gene TRBV14 combines with J gene TRBJ2-7; D is perhaps TRBD2 (5 bases). The CDR3 extends over 13 amino acids. Germline V gene data show CDR1 as SGHDN and CDR2 as FVKESK. V gave up 8 bases and J gave up 0 bases, with 11 bases separating them. The DNA of the CDR3 is TGTGCCAGCTCCCGGGGTACCTCCTACGAGCAGTACTTC. This sequence encodes CASSRGTSYEQYF.

This chain connects TRBV4-2 to TRBJ2-7; 10 bases are shared with TRBD2. Germline assignment: CDR1 LGHNA and CDR2 YNFKEQ. With 0 bases clipped from V and 5 bases from J, the junction kept 7 bases outside the gene matches. CDR3 length: 16 amino acids. The CDR3 protein is CASSQELTSGNHEQYF. CDR3 bases: TGTGCCAGCAGCCAAGAGCTCACTAGCGGGAACCACGAGCAGTACTTC.

V is TRBV19 and J is TRBJ1-5; possible D gene TRBD1, 5 bases. This CDR3 region has 16 residues. V lost 5 bases to trimming and J lost 3 bases, with 17 bases between them. Germline V gene sequence: CDR1 LNHDA, CDR2 SQIVND (reference sequence). This chain's CDR3 is CASSVGGGFNNQPQHF. CDR3 DNA: TGTGCCAGTAGTGTTGGGGGAGGGTTTAACAATCAGCCCCAGCATTTT. The full variable domain, completed using reference TRBV19 and TRBJ1-5, is DGGITQSPKYLFRKEGQNVTLSCEQNLNHDAMYWYRQDPGQGLRLIYYSQIVNDFQKGDIAEGYSVSREKKESFPLTVTSAQKNPTAFYLCASSVGGGFNNQPQHFGDGTRLSIL.

This chain connects TRBV2 to TRBJ2-3; 8 bases are a match to TRBD2. With 4 bases clipped from V and 6 bases from J, the junction kept 3 bases outside the gene matches. This CDR3 is built from 13 residues. The germline V gene has CDR1 SNHLY and CDR2 FYNNEI. The CDR3 here is CASSGRGGDTQYF. In DNA, the CDR3 is TGTGCCAGCAGTGGACGGGGGGGCGATACGCAGTATTTT.

This chain links TRBV7-8 with TRBJ1-2; the D gene is possibly TRBD1 (6 bases). The germline V gene encodes CDR1 SGHVS and CDR2 FQNEAQ. This CDR3 contains 13 residues. V lost 1 base and J lost 7, with 10 bases in between. The CDR3 sequence is CASSLGDIRGYTF. As DNA, the CDR3 is TGTGCCAGCAGCTTAGGGGACATTCGTGGCTACACCTTC.

This clone has a single count. The chain has TRBV13 and TRBJ2-3; D remains ambiguous. The CDR3 runs 16 residues. Germline V gene sequence: CDR1 PRHDT, CDR2 FYEKMQ (reference sequence). The V end lost 1 base, the J end lost 2 bases, and 13 bases lay between the germline ends. CDR3 region: CASSLAGNSFTDTQYF. Written as DNA, the CDR3 is TGTGCCAGCAGCTTAGCAGGCAACTCTTTCACAGATACGCAGTATTTT.

The chain carries TRBV19 and TRBJ2-3; possibly TRBD1 for D (6 bases). V shed 4 bases and J shed 3 bases, with 14 bases lying between them. The CDR3 has 15 residues. Germline V gene lookup returns CDR1 LNHDA and CDR2 SQIVND (reference sequence). The CDR3 is CASSKGTTNTDTQYF. The DNA of the CDR3 is TGTGCCAGTAGTAAGGGGACAACAAATACAGATACGCAGTATTTT.

The chain carries TRBV6-5 and TRBJ1-4; D is perhaps TRBD1 (6 bases). Germline assignment: CDR1 MNHEY and CDR2 SVGAGI. The ends were cut back, 5 bases at V and 4 bases at J, with 14 bases in the middle. The CDR3 is 15 residues long. The CDR3 is CASSPLDSRNEKLFF. CDR3 DNA: TGTGCCAGCAGTCCCCTGGACAGCCGTAATGAAAAACTGTTTTTT.